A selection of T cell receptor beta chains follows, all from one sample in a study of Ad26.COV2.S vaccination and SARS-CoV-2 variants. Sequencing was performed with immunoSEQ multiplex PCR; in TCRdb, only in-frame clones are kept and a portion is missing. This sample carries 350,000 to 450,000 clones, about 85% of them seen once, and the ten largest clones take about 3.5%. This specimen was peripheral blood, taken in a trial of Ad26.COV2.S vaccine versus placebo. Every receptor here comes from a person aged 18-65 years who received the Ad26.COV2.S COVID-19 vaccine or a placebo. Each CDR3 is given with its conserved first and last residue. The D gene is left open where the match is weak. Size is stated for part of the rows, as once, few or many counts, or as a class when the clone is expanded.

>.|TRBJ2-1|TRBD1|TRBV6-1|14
CASSEGRGRDEQFF
TGTGCCAGCAGTGAAGGAAGGGGGCGAGATGAGCAGTTCTTC
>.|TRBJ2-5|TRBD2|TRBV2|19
CASSEAPGLAGQGSETQYF
TGTGCCAGCAGTGAAGCCCCCGGACTAGCGGGGCAGGGATCGGAGACCCAGTACTTC
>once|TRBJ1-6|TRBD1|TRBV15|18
CATSRDLPTGGRNSPLHF
TGTGCCACCAGCAGAGATCTCCCGACAGGGGGTAGGAATTCACCCCTCCACTTT
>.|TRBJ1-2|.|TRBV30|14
CAWSVAMGTYGYTF
TGTGCCTGGAGTGTAGCAATGGGCACCTATGGCTACACCTTC
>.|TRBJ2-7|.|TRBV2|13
CASWGLRLYEQYF
TGTGCCAGCTGGGGACTGAGATTATACGAGCAGTACTTC
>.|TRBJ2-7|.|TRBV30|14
CAWSRDPQRAEQYF
TGTGCCTGGAGCCGGGATCCCCAGAGAGCCGAGCAGTACTTC
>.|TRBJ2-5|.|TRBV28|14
CASRPPGAEETQYF
TGTGCCAGCAGACCCCCTGGGGCCGAGGAGACCCAGTACTTC
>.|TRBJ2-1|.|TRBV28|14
CASSFRVVHNEQFF
TGTGCCAGCAGTTTCCGAGTAGTCCACAATGAGCAGTTCTTC
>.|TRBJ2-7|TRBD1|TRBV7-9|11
CASSPDRAQYF
TGTGCCAGCAGCCCGGACAGGGCGCAGTACTTC
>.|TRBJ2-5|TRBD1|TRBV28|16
CASSFGVGQIIETQYF
TGTGCCAGCAGTTTTGGGGTGGGACAGATTATTGAGACCCAGTACTTC
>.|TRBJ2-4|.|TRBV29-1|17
CSVALAVGILAKNIQYF
TGCAGCGTTGCCCTGGCCGTTGGGATACTAGCCAAAAACATTCAGTACTTC
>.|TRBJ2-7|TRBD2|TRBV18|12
CASSSTGGEQYF
TGTGCCAGCTCCTCGACGGGGGGCGAGCAGTACTTC
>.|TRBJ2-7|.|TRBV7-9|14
CASSPIRDHYEQYF
TGTGCCAGCAGCCCTATACGGGACCACTACGAGCAGTACTTC
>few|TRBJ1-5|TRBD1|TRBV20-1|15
CSASEPTGGNQPQHF
TGCAGTGCTAGTGAACCAACAGGGGGCAATCAGCCCCAGCATTTT
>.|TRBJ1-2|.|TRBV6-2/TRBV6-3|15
CASSSLTGPLNGYTF
TGTGCCAGCAGTTCCCTGACAGGACCGCTTAACGGCTACACCTTC
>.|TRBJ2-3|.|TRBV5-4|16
CASSFKVERSTDTQYF
TGTGCCAGCAGCTTTAAGGTAGAGCGGAGCACAGATACGCAGTATTTT
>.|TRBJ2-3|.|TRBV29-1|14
CSVDGGDLPDTQYF
TGCAGCGTTGACGGAGGGGACCTCCCGGATACGCAGTATTTT
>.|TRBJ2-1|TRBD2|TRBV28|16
CASRPRRTSGSNEQFF
TGTGCCAGCAGACCCAGACGGACTAGCGGGAGTAATGAGCAGTTCTTC
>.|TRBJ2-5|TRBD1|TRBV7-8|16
CASSSSWTGRRETQYF
TGTGCCAGCAGCTCCAGCTGGACAGGGCGTCGAGAGACCCAGTACTTC
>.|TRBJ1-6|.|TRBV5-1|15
CASSYRTETNSPLHF
TGCGCCAGCAGTTACCGGACAGAGACGAATTCACCCCTCCACTTT
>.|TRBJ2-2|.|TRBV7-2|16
CASSPNEQAYTGELFF
TGTGCCAGCAGTCCCAATGAACAAGCCTACACCGGGGAGCTGTTTTTT
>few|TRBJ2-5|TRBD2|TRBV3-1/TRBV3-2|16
CASSQFLSGGQETQYF
TGTGCCAGCAGCCAATTCCTTAGCGGGGGGCAAGAGACCCAGTACTTC
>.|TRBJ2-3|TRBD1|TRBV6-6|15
CASEGTGGITDTQYF
TGTGCCAGCGAGGGGACAGGGGGGATCACAGATACGCAGTATTTT
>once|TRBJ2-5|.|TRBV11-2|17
CASSHQPRADFQETQYF
TGTGCCAGCAGCCACCAACCGCGGGCAGACTTCCAAGAGACCCAGTACTTC
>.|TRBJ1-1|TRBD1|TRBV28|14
CASSFWTGNTEAFF
TGTGCCAGCAGTTTCTGGACAGGGAACACTGAAGCTTTCTTT
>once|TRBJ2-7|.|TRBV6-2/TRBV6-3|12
CASSLITGEQYF
TGTGCCAGCAGCTTAATAACTGGAGAGCAGTACTTC
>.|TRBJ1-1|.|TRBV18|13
CASSNTEYTEAFF
TGTGCCAGCTCCAATACGGAGTACACTGAAGCTTTCTTT
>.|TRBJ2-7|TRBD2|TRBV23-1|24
CASSQYWAEENTGTSGTYNYEQYF
TGCGCCAGCAGTCAATATTGGGCGGAGGAGAACACCGGGACTAGCGGGACCTATAATTACGAGCAGTACTTC
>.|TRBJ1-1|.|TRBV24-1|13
CATSDPRAAEAFF
TGTGCCACCAGTGATCCGAGGGCAGCTGAAGCTTTCTTT
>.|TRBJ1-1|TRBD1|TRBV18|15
CASSRPGQGFAEAFF
TGTGCCAGCTCACGACCAGGACAGGGTTTTGCTGAAGCTTTCTTT
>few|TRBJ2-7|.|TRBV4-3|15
CASSQDTATSYEQYF
TGCGCCAGCAGCCAAGACACAGCTACCTCCTACGAGCAGTACTTC
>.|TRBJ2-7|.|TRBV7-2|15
CASSLGTGRHLEQYF
TGTGCCAGCAGCTTAGGTACAGGCCGCCATTTGGAGCAGTACTTC
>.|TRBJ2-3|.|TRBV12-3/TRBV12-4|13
CASSGYLTDTQYF
TGTGCCAGCAGTGGGTACCTCACAGATACGCAGTATTTT
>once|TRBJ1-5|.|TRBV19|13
CASSRDGRQPQHF
TGTGCCAGTAGTCGGGACGGGCGGCAGCCCCAGCATTTT
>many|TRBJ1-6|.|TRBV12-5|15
CASRPWGENNSPLHF
TGTGCTAGTCGCCCTTGGGGAGAGAATAATTCACCCCTCCACTTT
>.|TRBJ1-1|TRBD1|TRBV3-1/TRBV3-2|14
CASRGTGGRTEAFF
TGTGCCAGCAGAGGGACAGGGGGTAGAACTGAAGCTTTCTTT
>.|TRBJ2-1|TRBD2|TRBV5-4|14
CASSRGGVRNEQFF
TGTGCCAGCAGCCGGGGGGGTGTCAGGAATGAGCAGTTCTTC
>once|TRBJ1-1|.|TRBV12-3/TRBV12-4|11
CASNRRTEAFF
TGTGCCAGCAACAGGCGGACTGAAGCTTTCTTT
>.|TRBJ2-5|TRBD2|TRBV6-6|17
CASSPLGSGGGIETQYF
TGTGCCAGCAGTCCTCTAGGTAGCGGGGGAGGAATTGAGACCCAGTACTTC
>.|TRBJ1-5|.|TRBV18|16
CASSPEGELSNQPQHF
TGTGCCAGCTCACCAGAGGGGGAACTAAGCAATCAGCCCCAGCATTTT
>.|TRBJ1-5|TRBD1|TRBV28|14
CATVQDRGYQPQHF
TGTGCCACCGTCCAGGACAGGGGGTATCAGCCCCAGCATTTT
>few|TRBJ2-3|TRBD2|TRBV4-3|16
CASSQGLAGGRDTQYF
TGCGCCAGCAGCCAAGGATTAGCGGGGGGTAGGGATACGCAGTATTTT
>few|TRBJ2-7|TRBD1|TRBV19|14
CASRRDRGGYEQYF
TGTGCCAGCCGACGGGACAGGGGTGGCTACGAGCAGTACTTC
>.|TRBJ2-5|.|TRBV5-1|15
CASSLVGQHTETQYF
TGCGCCAGCAGCTTGGTAGGACAGCATACTGAGACCCAGTACTTC
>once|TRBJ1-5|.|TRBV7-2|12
CASSSYSQPQHF
TGTGCCAGCAGCTCCTACAGTCAGCCCCAGCATTTT
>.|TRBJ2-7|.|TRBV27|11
CASKSGHEQYF
TGTGCCAGCAAAAGCGGTCACGAGCAGTACTTC
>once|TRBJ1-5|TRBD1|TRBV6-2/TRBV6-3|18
CASSYSGQGAGSNQPQHF
TGTGCCAGCAGTTACTCAGGCCAGGGGGCAGGGAGCAATCAGCCCCAGCATTTT
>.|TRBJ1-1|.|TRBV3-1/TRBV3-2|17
CASSQVLKPGPNTEAFF
TGTGCCAGCAGCCAAGTACTTAAACCGGGGCCGAACACTGAAGCTTTCTTT